In its sample, the clone carrying this T cell receptor (beta chain) was seen a few times. The antigen is undetermined. Primed by a sample-barcoded 5' primer and a J-beta primer mix, a second PCR proceeded for 7 to 11 cycles. A template-switch adaptor with 12 random nucleotides tagged each cDNA molecule. MiXCR, run by TCRdb on the 5' RACE reads, gives a single entry per CDR3 protein. The top ten hold 30% of the sample, which has about 670,000 distinct CDR3 sequences, approximately 40% seen once. This record belongs to a study of blood T cells in healthy people across ages. Study conclusions and caveats: Greater diversity and more naive CD4+ cells were seen in long-lived donors than in aged donors.

This CDR3 contains 13 residues. V was shortened by 6 bases and J by 4 bases, with 11 bases between the two germline ends. The germline V gene encodes CDR1 MNHEY and CDR2 SVGEGT. PBMCs, at least 6 million per sample, were isolated. The sequence was obtained from a man aged 80 or over in good health. The genes are TRBV6-2 or TRBV6-3 and TRBJ2-3; possibly TRBD1 for D (6 bases). The material sequenced was blood. The CDR3 nucleotides read TGTGCCAGCAGAATCTGGACAGCAGATACGCAGTATTTT. Its protein is CASRIWTADTQYF.